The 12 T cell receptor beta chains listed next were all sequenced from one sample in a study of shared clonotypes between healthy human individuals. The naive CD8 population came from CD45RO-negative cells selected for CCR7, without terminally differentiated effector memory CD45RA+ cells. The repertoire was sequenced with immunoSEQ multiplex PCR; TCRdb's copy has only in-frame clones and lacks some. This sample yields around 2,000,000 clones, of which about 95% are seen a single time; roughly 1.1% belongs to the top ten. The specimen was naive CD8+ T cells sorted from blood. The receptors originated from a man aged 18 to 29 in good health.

CDR3 nucleotides: TGTGCCATCAGTGAGTCGAGTACAGGGCTTCTCTATGGCTACACCTTC. This translates into CAISESSTGLLYGYTF. J is TRBJ1-2 and V is TRBV10-3; D possibly corresponds to TRBD1 (6 bases). CDR3 length: 16 residues. Germline loops: CDR1 ENHRY, CDR2 SYGVKD. The ends were cut back, 0 bases at V and 4 bases at J, with 15 bases in the middle.

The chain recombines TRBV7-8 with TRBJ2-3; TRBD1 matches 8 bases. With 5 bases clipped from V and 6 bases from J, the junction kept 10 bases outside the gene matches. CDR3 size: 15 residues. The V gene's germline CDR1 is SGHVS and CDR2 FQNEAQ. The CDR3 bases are TGTGCCAGCAGCCGGACAGGGACTTTGCCGGATACGCAGTATTTT. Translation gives CASSRTGTLPDTQYF.

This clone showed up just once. The CDR3, as DNA: TGTGCCAGCAGTTTAACACCAGGACAACCCGTCACTGAAGCTTTCTTT. Its protein product is CASSLTPGQPVTEAFF. The V and J genes are TRBV27 and TRBJ1-1; a possible D gene is TRBD1 (5 bases). CDR3 size: 16 residues. V gave up 2 bases and J gave up 4 bases, with 17 bases separating them. Germline V lookup: CDR1 MNHEY, CDR2 SMNVEV (reference sequence).

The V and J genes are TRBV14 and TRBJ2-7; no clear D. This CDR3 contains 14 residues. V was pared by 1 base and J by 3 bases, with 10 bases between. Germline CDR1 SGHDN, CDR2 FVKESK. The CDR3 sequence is CASSQAAVNYEQYF. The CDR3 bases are TGTGCCAGCAGCCAAGCCGCGGTAAACTACGAGCAGTACTTC.

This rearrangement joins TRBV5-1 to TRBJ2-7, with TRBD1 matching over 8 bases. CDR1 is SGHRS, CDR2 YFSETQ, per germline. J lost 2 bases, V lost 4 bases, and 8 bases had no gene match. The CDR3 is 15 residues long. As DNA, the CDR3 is TGCGCCAGCAGCCTTACAGGGGGTTTACCCTACGAGCAGTACTTC. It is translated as CASSLTGGLPYEQYF.

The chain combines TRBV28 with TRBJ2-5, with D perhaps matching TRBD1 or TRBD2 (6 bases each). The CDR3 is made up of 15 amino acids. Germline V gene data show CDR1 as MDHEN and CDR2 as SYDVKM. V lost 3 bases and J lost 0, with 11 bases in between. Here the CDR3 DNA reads TGTGCCAGCAGTTTGGGGGGCCCCGACCAAGAGACCCAGTACTTC. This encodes CASSLGGPDQETQYF.

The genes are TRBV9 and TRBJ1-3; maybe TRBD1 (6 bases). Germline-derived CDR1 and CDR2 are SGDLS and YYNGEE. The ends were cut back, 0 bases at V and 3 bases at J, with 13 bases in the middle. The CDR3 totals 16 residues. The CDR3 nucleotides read TGTGCCAGCAGCGTAGCTACAACAGGGCTTGGAAACACCATATATTTT. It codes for CASSVATTGLGNTIYF.

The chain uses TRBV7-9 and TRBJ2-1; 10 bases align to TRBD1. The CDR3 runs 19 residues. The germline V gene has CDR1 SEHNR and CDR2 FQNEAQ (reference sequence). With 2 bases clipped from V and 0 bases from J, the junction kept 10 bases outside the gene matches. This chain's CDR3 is CASSLLTGGPPSSYNEQFF. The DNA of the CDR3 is TGTGCCAGCAGCTTACTGACAGGGGGCCCACCCAGCTCCTACAATGAGCAGTTCTTC.

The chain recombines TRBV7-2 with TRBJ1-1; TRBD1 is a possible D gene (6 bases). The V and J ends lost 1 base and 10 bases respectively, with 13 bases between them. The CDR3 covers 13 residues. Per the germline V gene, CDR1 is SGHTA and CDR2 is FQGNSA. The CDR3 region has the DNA TGTGCCAGCAGCTTAGGAACCGGGACAACAGCTTTCTTT. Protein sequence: CASSLGTGTTAFF.

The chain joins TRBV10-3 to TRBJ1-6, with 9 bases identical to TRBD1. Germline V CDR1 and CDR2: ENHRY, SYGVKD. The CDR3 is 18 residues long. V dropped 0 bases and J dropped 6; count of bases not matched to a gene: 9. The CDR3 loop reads CAISESGQGPNTNSPLHF. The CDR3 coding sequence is TGTGCCATCAGTGAGTCCGGACAGGGGCCTAATACTAATTCACCCCTCCACTTT.

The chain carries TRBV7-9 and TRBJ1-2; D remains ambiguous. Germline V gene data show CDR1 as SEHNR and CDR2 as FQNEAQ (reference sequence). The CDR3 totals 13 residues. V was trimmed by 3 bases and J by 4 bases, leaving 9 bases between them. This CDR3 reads CASSFSHTYGYTF. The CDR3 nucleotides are TGTGCCAGCAGCTTTTCTCACACCTATGGCTACACCTTC. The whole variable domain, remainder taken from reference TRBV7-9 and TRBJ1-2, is DTGVSQNPRHKITKRGQNVTFRCDPISEHNRLYWYRQTLGQGPEFLTYFQNEAQLEKSRLLSDRFSAERPKGSFSTLEIQRTEQGDSAMYLCASSFSHTYGYTFGSGTRLTVV.

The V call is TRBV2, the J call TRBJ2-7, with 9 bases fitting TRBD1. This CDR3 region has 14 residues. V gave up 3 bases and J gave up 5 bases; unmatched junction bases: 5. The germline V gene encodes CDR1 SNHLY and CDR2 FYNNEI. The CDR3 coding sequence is TGTGCCAGCAGTGAGATGGACAGGGGCCACGAGCAGTACTTC. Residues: CASSEMDRGHEQYF.